This T cell receptor (beta chain) was retrieved from a study of Ad26.COV2.S vaccination and SARS-CoV-2 variants. In the study overall: Donor got 5x10^10 or 1x10^11 viral particles of Ad26.COV2.S. General study points: Breadth and depth estimates from TCRs may understate total T cell responses.

Treatment given: around 19 received Ad26.COV2.S at low or high dose, single or two shots; roughly five received placebo; per-sample allocation not given. Sample collection was performed on day 63 after the first vaccine or placebo injection. An Ad26 vector was used to express Wuhan-strain SARS-CoV-2 spike as the vaccine. The CDR3 covers 14 residues. The V end lost 7 bases, the J end lost 3 bases, and 13 bases lay between the germline ends. Germline loops: CDR1 MDHEN, CDR2 SYDVKM. For this clone: Its antigen is not known.

Data came from immunoSEQ multiplex PCR; TCRdb stores just in-frame clones and leaves some out. The table lists hundreds of thousands of clones, 80% to 90% of them singletons. This chain joins TRBV28 and TRBJ1-5; D is uncertain. This receptor was obtained from a person between 18 and 65 years old who received the Ad26.COV2.S COVID-19 vaccine or a placebo. The input for sequencing was peripheral blood, taken in a trial of Ad26.COV2.S vaccine versus placebo. CDR3 bases: TGTGCCAGCACTCCCTGGGAGACCAATCAGCCCCAGCATTTT. Translated: CASTPWETNQPQHF. The whole variable domain, remainder taken from reference TRBV28 and TRBJ1-5, is DVKVTQSSRYLVKRTGEKVFLECVQDMDHENMFWYRQDPGLGLRLIYFSYDVKMKEKGDIPEGYSVSREKKERFSLILESASTNQTSMYLCASTPWETNQPQHFGDGTRLSIL.